Each of the 5 T cell receptor beta chains below was sequenced from the same sample in a study of blood T cell repertoires in COVID-19. The data were produced by immunoSEQ multiplex PCR, yet TCRdb's version contains in-frame clones alone and is incomplete. The sample has approximately 110,000 clones, around nine tenths seen once. Sequencing was carried out using peripheral blood. Receptor source: a man aged 50-59 years with COVID-19, enrolled during active disease.

V is TRBV5-1 and J is TRBJ2-6; D gene unclear. CDR1 and CDR2 from the germline V gene are SGHRS and YFSETQ. Trimming left V 0 bases short and J 0 bases short, with 7 bases between. This CDR3 contains 16 residues. As DNA, the CDR3 is TGCGCCAGCAGCTTGGCAGATTCCTCTGGGGCCAACGTCCTGACTTTC. It codes for CASSLADSSGANVLTF. Filled out from reference TRBV5-1 and TRBJ2-6, the complete variable domain reads KAGVTQTPRYLIKTRGQQVTLSCSPISGHRSVSWYQQTPGQGLQFLFEYFSETQRNKGNFPGRFSGRQFSNSRSEMNVSTLELGDSALYLCASSLADSSGANVLTFGAGSRLTVL.

The rearrangement joins TRBV19 to TRBJ2-4; 9 nucleotides line up with TRBD1. The CDR3 covers 15 residues. Trimming took 3 bases from V and 8 from J; bases not matched to a gene: 8. Germline values: CDR1 LNHDA, CDR2 SQIVND (reference sequence). CDR3 residues: CASSIPGQGRDIQYF. The CDR3, as DNA: TGTGCCAGTAGTATTCCGGGACAGGGTAGGGACATTCAGTACTTC. Combining the CDR3 with reference TRBV19 and TRBJ2-4 gives the whole variable domain DGGITQSPKYLFRKEGQNVTLSCEQNLNHDAMYWYRQDPGQGLRLIYYSQIVNDFQKGDIAEGYSVSREKKESFPLTVTSAQKNPTAFYLCASSIPGQGRDIQYFGAGTRLSVL.

The chain employs TRBV19 and TRBJ2-1, with 8 bases that match TRBD2. CDR1 and CDR2 (germline): LNHDA, SQIVND (reference sequence). The ends lost 1 base at V and 0 bases at J; junction bases unmatched: 5. CDR3 length equals 17 residues. The CDR3 reads CASSIVQAGGSYNEQFF. The CDR3, as DNA: TGTGCCAGTAGTATAGTTCAGGCGGGGGGCTCCTACAATGAGCAGTTCTTC.

This chain uses TRBV2 with TRBJ2-7; D is perhaps TRBD1 (6 bases). This CDR3 has 13 residues. Trimming shortened V by 3 bases and J by 3 bases, and 9 bases separated the two germline ends. The germline CDR1 and CDR2 sequences are SNHLY and FYNNEI. The CDR3 DNA sequence: TGTGCCAGCAGTGATGACAGGAGCTACGAGCAGTACTTC. It specifies CASSDDRSYEQYF.

The chain couples TRBV7-9 to TRBJ1-2, with 7 bases lining up with TRBD1. The germline CDR1 and CDR2 sequences are SEHNR and FQNEAQ (reference sequence). The CDR3 is 15 amino acids. The ends lost 2 bases at V and 1 base at J; junction bases unmatched: 4. Written as DNA, the CDR3 is TGTGCCAGCAGCTTACATACAGGGGATAACTATGGCTACACCTTC. Residues: CASSLHTGDNYGYTF.